This T cell receptor (beta chain) was observed in a study of blood T cell repertoires in COVID-19. Study background: There were acute and convalescent COVID-19 samples, and they came from the United States, Italy and Spain. The analysed material was cDNA or gDNA that came from T cells, B-cell-depleted T cells, or PBMCs.

This clone was picked up one time. Original handling: Amplified reference gene primers provided the basis for estimating nucleated cell counts. Assay: immunoSEQ multiplex PCR; the TCRdb copy retains only in-frame clones and omits some. V, J and clone size are those of that table, while D and trimming were read from the DNA. The sample includes around 99,000 clones, more than 65% of them seen just once. The CDR3 is 15 amino acids. V dropped 6 bases and J dropped 7; count of bases not matched to a gene: 10. Germline V CDR1 and CDR2: LNHDA, SQIVND (reference sequence). The sequence derives from a woman older than 75 with active or convalescent COVID-19. The V gene is TRBV19, the J gene TRBJ1-5, with TRBD1 matching over 9 bases. Sequenced sample: peripheral blood. CDR3 coding DNA: TGTGCCAGTAGCACAATGGGACAGGGCCTACAGCCCCAGCATTTT. Encoded protein: CASSTMGQGLQPQHF.